This is a list of T cell receptor beta chains from one sample in a study of patients and donors after allogeneic stem cell transplantation. A single record per CDR3 protein comes from TCRdb applying MiXCR to the RT-PCR reads. This sample has hundreds of thousands of distinct CDR3 sequences, with roughly 17% found just once. Material: blood, either unsorted or a sorted T cell fraction (not recorded which). The receptors here all came from a human donor who was either an allogeneic HSCT recipient or a stem cell or donor lymphocyte infusion donor (not recorded which). It is not recorded whose cells these are; they may come from a transplant donor. The CDR3 runs from the conserved cysteine through the conserved F or W. Expanded clones are given a class, and other clones once, few, many or no size at all.

clone_size	j_call	v_call	cdr3_length	cdr3_aa
few	TRBJ1-1	TRBV5-1	14	CASSSRTKNTEAFF
NA	TRBJ2-5	TRBV18	13	CASAPKTQETQYF
few	TRBJ2-7	TRBV20-1	13	CSAKGDRVGEQYF
few	TRBJ2-1	TRBV10-3	14	CAIGTSESYNEQFF
NA	TRBJ2-1	TRBV25-1	14	CASRAGGPYNEQFF
many	TRBJ2-7	TRBV12-3/TRBV12-4	13	CASSLSASNEQYF
many	TRBJ1-5	TRBV9	15	CASSLQGSFNQPQHF
NA	TRBJ2-1	TRBV6-1	13	CASSVFGGDEQFF
NA	TRBJ2-7	TRBV5-1	13	CASNPRVVYEQYF
NA	TRBJ1-3	TRBV7-7	18	CASSRSSRRDPSGNTIYF
NA	TRBJ2-5	TRBV4-2	16	CASSQEASGGDETQYF
few	TRBJ1-6	TRBV20-1	16	CSARIGQPRLNSPLHF
NA	TRBJ2-1	TRBV7-9	15	CASGDSSGRANEQFF
few	TRBJ1-2	TRBV7-2	13	CASSPRSMAGYTF
NA	TRBJ2-1	TRBV19	16	CASSIMSGGPYNEQFF
few	TRBJ1-2	TRBV7-9	17	CASSFPSKNPGSYGYTF
NA	TRBJ2-5	TRBV20-1	15	CSARVYPGRLETQYF
few	TRBJ1-2	TRBV9	13	CASSFRDAYGYTF
NA	TRBJ2-3	TRBV20-1	15	CSASWRGPRTDTQYF
few	TRBJ1-2	TRBV27	13	CASSLRTGGGYTF
few	TRBJ2-1	TRBV3-1	14	CASSQAAGVAEQFF
few	TRBJ2-1	TRBV12-3/TRBV12-4	12	CASSLSPLGEFF
many	TRBJ2-1	TRBV7-9	16	CASSNSLGGWNNEQFF
NA	TRBJ2-3	TRBV20-1	17	CSARIDTVGAITDTQYF
NA	TRBJ1-4	TRBV9	14	CASSTGTVNEKLFF
NA	TRBJ2-3	TRBV20-1	12	CSAFRRADTQYF
many	TRBJ2-5	TRBV12-5	13	CASGLNTAETQYF
few	TRBJ2-2	TRBV11-2	18	CASSPLIWTGEKGGELFF
few	TRBJ2-1	TRBV4-1	14	CASSLPRQNNEQFF
NA	TRBJ1-5	TRBV24-1	17	CATLPLAPELSNQPQHF
NA	TRBJ2-1	TRBV11-1	11	CASSLEGYSVF
NA	TRBJ2-3	TRBV7-9	16	CASRRDTVSWIDTQYF
NA	TRBJ2-2	TRBV24-1	13	CATRREDTGELFF
NA	TRBJ1-1	TRBV7-9	15	CASSLLSTGNTETFF
many	TRBJ2-3	TRBV11-2	13	CASSLEGPLRQYF
few	TRBJ1-2	TRBV27	17	CASSQARQGKFNYGYTF
few	TRBJ2-7	TRBV20-1	14	CSARPSGRSYEQYF
many	TRBJ2-7	TRBV5-1	15	CASSFLQGAYYEQYF
NA	TRBJ1-5	TRBV24-1	13	CATSVQGNQPQHF
NA	TRBJ2-4	TRBV25-1	16	CASSELGHWDKNIQYF